This is a list of T cell receptor beta chains from one sample in a study of blood T cell repertoires in COVID-19. This table comes from immunoSEQ multiplex PCR, and its TCRdb copy is limited to in-frame clones, with some not included. Among 130,000 to 150,000 clones listed, 70% to 90% were seen once. Sequencing input: peripheral blood. All receptors come from a human donor with acute or convalescent COVID-19. The donor label of this sample is uncertain. CDR3s include the opening cysteine and the closing phenylalanine or tryptophan. The D gene is left open where the match is weak. Only some rows state a clone size, as once, few, many or a class for expanded clones.

>TRBV18|NA|TRBJ1-3|NA
CASSRNMPAASSGNTIYF
TGTGCCAGCTCACGCAATATGCCGGCGGCGAGCTCTGGAAACACCATATATTTT
>TRBV30|NA|TRBJ1-2|NA
CAWSESGYGYTF
TGTGCCTGGAGTGAATCCGGCTATGGCTACACCTTC
>TRBV28|once|TRBJ1-5|TRBD1
CASIPRYRGAVLPQHF
TGTGCCAGCATCCCCAGGTACAGGGGTGCGGTGTTGCCCCAGCATTTT
>TRBV18|NA|TRBJ1-2|NA
CASSPGADADGYTF
TGTGCCAGCTCACCAGGGGCAGATGCAGATGGCTACACCTTC
>TRBV9|NA|TRBJ1-6|NA
CASSPGGFLPLHF
TGTGCCAGCAGCCCCGGGGGGTTTTTACCCCTCCACTTT
>TRBV7-9|NA|TRBJ2-2|NA
CASSLGAPRGTGELFF
TGTGCCAGCAGCTTGGGGGCGCCCAGGGGCACCGGGGAGCTGTTTTTT
>TRBV28|few|TRBJ1-5|NA
CASSPSGLPNQPQHF
TGTGCCAGCAGTCCCTCAGGGCTTCCCAATCAGCCCCAGCATTTT
>TRBV18|NA|TRBJ1-6|NA
CASSPTPPNRAAAGLHF
TGTGCCAGCTCACCGACCCCGCCCAACCGCGCCGCCGCGGGCCTCCACTTT
>TRBV24-1|once|TRBJ2-1|TRBD2
CATSAATSGLYNEQFF
TGTGCCACCAGTGCCGCCACTAGCGGGCTCTACAATGAGCAGTTCTTC
>TRBV11-3|NA|TRBJ2-7|NA
CASSPRDLAYEQYF
TGTGCCAGCAGCCCCAGGGACTTAGCCTACGAGCAGTACTTC
>TRBV6-2/TRBV6-3|NA|TRBJ2-1|TRBD2
CASSYSMGGDVAGNEQFF
TGTGCCAGCAGTTACTCGATGGGCGGGGATGTAGCGGGCAATGAGCAGTTCTTC
>TRBV25-1|NA|TRBJ1-1|TRBD1
CASRRLGDSNTEAFF
TGTGCCAGCAGGAGGCTCGGGGACAGTAACACTGAAGCTTTCTTT
>TRBV13|NA|TRBJ1-4|NA
CASSRGQPNEKLFF
TGTGCCAGCAGTAGAGGACAGCCTAATGAAAAACTGTTTTTT
>TRBV28|NA|TRBJ2-5|TRBD2
CASSPTGGEETQYF
TGTGCCAGCAGCCCCACGGGGGGGGAAGAGACCCAGTACTTC
>TRBV5-1|NA|TRBJ1-5|NA
CASSLEGDRPQHF
TGCGCCAGCAGCTTGGAGGGGGATCGGCCCCAGCATTTT
>TRBV7-9|NA|TRBJ2-5|NA
CASSLSGGRQETQYF
TGTGCCAGCAGCTTGTCCGGGGGGCGGCAAGAGACCCAGTACTTC
>TRBV11-2|NA|TRBJ1-3|NA
CASSLEGSSGNTIYF
TGTGCCAGCAGCTTAGAGGGGAGTTCAGGAAACACCATATATTTT
>TRBV7-7|once|TRBJ1-5|NA
CASSSSPGQPQHF
TGTGCTAGCAGCTCGTCCCCGGGTCAGCCCCAGCATTTT
>TRBV29-1|NA|TRBJ2-5|NA
CSVARQSLRETQYF
TGCAGCGTTGCCCGACAGAGCCTACGGGAGACCCAGTACTTC
>TRBV19|NA|TRBJ1-2|NA
CASSRQSTPSERRGYTF
TGTGCCAGTAGTCGTCAATCCACCCCGAGCGAGCGGCGGGGCTACACCTTC
>TRBV6-5|NA|TRBJ1-1|NA
CASSRTTNTEAFF
TGTGCCAGCAGTCGGACAACAAACACTGAAGCTTTCTTT
>TRBV7-2|NA|TRBJ2-5|NA
CASSLLARPRLQETQYF
TGTGCCAGCAGCTTATTGGCCAGACCAAGACTTCAAGAGACCCAGTACTTC
>TRBV18|NA|TRBJ2-1|NA
CASSSLDYNEQFF
TGTGCCAGCTCCTCTTTAGACTACAATGAGCAGTTCTTC
>TRBV4-2|NA|TRBJ2-5|NA
CASSQDGQSQETQYF
TGTGCCAGCAGCCAAGACGGACAAAGCCAAGAGACCCAGTACTTC
>TRBV18|NA|TRBJ2-2|TRBD2
CASSPMDRQRTSGRPNTGELFF
TGTGCCAGCTCACCAATGGACAGGCAACGGACTAGCGGGAGGCCGAACACCGGGGAGCTGTTTTTT
>TRBV28|once|TRBJ1-5|TRBD1
CASSTRGYNQPQHF
TGTGCCAGCAGTACCAGGGGGTACAATCAGCCCCAGCATTTT
>TRBV16|few|TRBJ1-5|NA
CASSPTSGSNQPQHF
TGTGCCAGCAGCCCGACCTCAGGTTCCAATCAGCCCCAGCATTTT
>TRBV4-1|NA|TRBJ2-5|TRBD1
CASSQHGTVQETQYF
TGCGCCAGCAGCCAACATGGGACAGTCCAAGAGACCCAGTACTTC
>TRBV7-2|NA|TRBJ1-4|NA
CASSGGTEKLFF
TGTGCCAGCTCCGGAGGGACCGAAAAACTGTTTTTT
>TRBV2|NA|TRBJ1-1|NA
CASSATLNTEAFF
TGTGCCAGCAGTGCGACTCTCAACACTGAAGCTTTCTTT
>TRBV6-5|few|TRBJ1-1|NA
CASSSGLGTEAFF
TGTGCCAGCAGTTCGGGACTCGGGACTGAAGCTTTCTTT
>TRBV11-2|NA|TRBJ2-3|TRBD2
CASSLNSGRSDTQYF
TGTGCCAGCAGCTTAAATAGCGGGAGGTCAGATACGCAGTATTTT
>TRBV5-5|NA|TRBJ2-7|NA
CASSLTGAAYEQYF
TGTGCCAGCAGCTTGACAGGAGCTGCCTACGAGCAGTACTTC
>TRBV30|NA|TRBJ1-4|NA
CAWSLNVAPHEKLFF
TGTGCCTGGAGTCTCAACGTCGCGCCCCATGAAAAACTGTTTTTT
>TRBV7-6|NA|TRBJ2-2|TRBD1
CASSYGTGNTGELFF
TGTGCCAGCAGCTACGGGACAGGGAACACCGGGGAGCTGTTTTTT
>TRBV30|once|TRBJ2-2|NA
CAWKGGTWAGELFF
TGTGCCTGGAAAGGTGGGACATGGGCCGGGGAGCTGTTTTTT
>TRBV25-1|NA|TRBJ1-2|NA
CASSPRPGTGGYTF
TGTGCCAGCAGTCCCCGTCCGGGGACTGGGGGCTACACCTTC
>TRBV27|NA|TRBJ2-2|NA
CASSLGGTGGGYPGELFF
TGTGCCAGCAGTTTAGGCGGCACGGGGGGCGGTTATCCCGGGGAGCTGTTTTTT
>TRBV2|NA|TRBJ1-1|TRBD1
CASKRDRLNTEAFF
TGTGCCAGCAAGAGGGACAGGTTGAACACTGAAGCTTTCTTT
>TRBV28|NA|TRBJ1-6|TRBD1
CASSRNPDRASTPLHF
TGTGCCAGCAGCCGGAACCCGGACAGGGCGAGCACACCCCTCCACTTT
>TRBV6-2/TRBV6-3|NA|TRBJ2-1|NA
CASSYFRAYNEQFF
TGTGCCAGCAGTTATTTCCGGGCCTACAATGAGCAGTTCTTC
>TRBV6-2/TRBV6-3|NA|TRBJ2-2|NA
CASSYGQDTGELFF
TGTGCCAGCAGTTACGGTCAGGACACCGGGGAGCTGTTTTTT
>TRBV7-8|NA|TRBJ1-1|TRBD1
CASSRGQGERGAFF
TGTGCCAGCAGCCGAGGACAGGGCGAAAGGGGAGCTTTCTTT
>TRBV12-3/TRBV12-4|NA|TRBJ2-3|NA
CASGAGMGDTQYF
TGTGCCAGCGGGGCGGGGATGGGAGATACGCAGTATTTT
>TRBV5-3|once|TRBJ1-2|NA
CARSLMGPPGQGGSWGYTF
TGTGCCAGAAGCTTAATGGGTCCCCCAGGTCAGGGCGGTTCGTGGGGCTACACCTTC
>TRBV19|NA|TRBJ1-2|TRBD1
CASKLQGNINNYGYTF
TGTGCCAGTAAATTACAGGGGAATATCAATAACTATGGCTACACCTTC